Listed below are T cell receptor beta chains from one sample, sequenced in a study of metastatic and nonmetastatic thyroid tumors. TCRdb reassembled clones from the PCR reads with MiXCR. The table lists about 23,000 clones, approximately 24% of them singletons. The source material was tumor tissue. These receptors all stem from a male donor with papillary thyroid cancer or a benign thyroid nodule (not recorded which). Some clones in this sample may be carry-over from other donors' samples. Each CDR3 is given with its conserved first and last residue. The order of the fields is CDR3 protein, V gene, J gene, D gene, clone size. A D gene is named only where the DNA matches it firmly. A row's size may be missing; if present it is once, few, many or a size class.

CDR3: CASRRVTLGETQYF
V: TRBV6-1
J: TRBJ2-5
D: -
size: -

CDR3: CASSSQQLPYEQYF
V: TRBV28
J: TRBJ2-7
D: -
size: many

CDR3: CARGPHRGHPSNQPQHF
V: TRBV6-2/TRBV6-3
J: TRBJ1-5
D: TRBD1
size: many

CDR3: CASSSNGAAQYF
V: TRBV6-2/TRBV6-3
J: TRBJ2-5
D: -
size: many

CDR3: CASGPGGEGYTF
V: TRBV12-5
J: TRBJ1-2
D: -
size: medium-sized

CDR3: CSAPDRGRTGELFF
V: TRBV20-1
J: TRBJ2-2
D: TRBD1
size: many

CDR3: CAGSSGLITGELFF
V: TRBV12-3/TRBV12-4
J: TRBJ2-2
D: -
size: few

CDR3: CASSLGPGTYEQYF
V: TRBV11-2
J: TRBJ2-7
D: -
size: many

CDR3: CASSQAAGAGNTEAFF
V: TRBV4-1
J: TRBJ1-1
D: -
size: many

CDR3: CASSLVGTGHEVQDTQYF
V: TRBV7-8
J: TRBJ2-3
D: TRBD1
size: many

CDR3: CAKSSGSHQETQYF
V: TRBV3-1
J: TRBJ2-5
D: TRBD2
size: few

CDR3: CASKAPGESQYF
V: TRBV6-5
J: TRBJ2-5
D: -
size: -

CDR3: CATSLSFGGRYEQYF
V: TRBV5-1
J: TRBJ2-7
D: -
size: -

CDR3: CASSPNLDTYTQYF
V: TRBV4-3
J: TRBJ2-3
D: -
size: -

CDR3: CASSLKAAGGTDTQYF
V: TRBV5-4
J: TRBJ2-3
D: -
size: -

CDR3: CASSQERRGSSYEQYF
V: TRBV4-1
J: TRBJ2-7
D: TRBD2
size: many

CDR3: CAISLAQSSYEQYF
V: TRBV7-8
J: TRBJ2-7
D: -
size: -

CDR3: CDSSYSSSVGYGYTF
V: TRBV6-2/TRBV6-3
J: TRBJ1-2
D: -
size: few

CDR3: CASSLGLGSYNEQFF
V: TRBV7-6
J: TRBJ2-1
D: -
size: many

CDR3: CASSPFWTPNYGYTF
V: TRBV6-2/TRBV6-3
J: TRBJ1-2
D: -
size: medium-sized

CDR3: CSAPSLAGGGDTQYF
V: TRBV20-1
J: TRBJ2-3
D: TRBD2
size: -

CDR3: CASSYSRLAASNYGYTF
V: TRBV6-5
J: TRBJ1-2
D: -
size: few

CDR3: CASSSRAATLYEQYF
V: TRBV27
J: TRBJ2-7
D: -
size: many

CDR3: CAWSVLAGMAGELFF
V: TRBV30
J: TRBJ2-2
D: TRBD2
size: many

CDR3: CASSLESHRSYCYTF
V: TRBV7-2
J: TRBJ1-2
D: -
size: -

CDR3: CASSLIAGGLDTQYF
V: TRBV11-1
J: TRBJ2-3
D: TRBD2
size: many

CDR3: CASSQDYSPYEQYF
V: TRBV3-1
J: TRBJ2-7
D: -
size: many

CDR3: CASSTGLSGETQYF
V: TRBV7-7
J: TRBJ2-5
D: -
size: many

CDR3: CASRFGGRSTDTQYF
V: TRBV7-9
J: TRBJ2-3
D: TRBD2
size: many

CDR3: CAGGNNEQFF
V: TRBV6-1
J: TRBJ2-1
D: -
size: -

CDR3: CASSPDIGTGAGGNIQYF
V: TRBV19
J: TRBJ2-4
D: TRBD1
size: many

CDR3: CASSQTYGAIYF
V: TRBV3-1
J: TRBJ1-3
D: -
size: medium-sized

CDR3: CASSRLAGEVETEYF
V: TRBV6-2/TRBV6-3
J: TRBJ2-5
D: TRBD2
size: few

CDR3: CASSLDRASEAFF
V: TRBV6-2/TRBV6-3
J: TRBJ1-1
D: -
size: many

CDR3: CASSVHGRGNYGYTF
V: TRBV25-1
J: TRBJ1-2
D: -
size: -

CDR3: CASSQGGLANTGELFF
V: TRBV3-1
J: TRBJ2-2
D: -
size: many

CDR3: CAISFGGVAAYIEQFF
V: TRBV5-1
J: TRBJ2-1
D: -
size: -

CDR3: CSASFSPRSSYEQYF
V: TRBV20-1
J: TRBJ2-7
D: -
size: many

CDR3: CASSLMGLAGAGELFF
V: TRBV6-2/TRBV6-3
J: TRBJ2-2
D: TRBD2
size: medium-sized

CDR3: CSAEDSTEAFF
V: TRBV29-1
J: TRBJ1-1
D: -
size: many

CDR3: CASSLSGSGGYEQYF
V: TRBV7-8
J: TRBJ2-7
D: -
size: many

CDR3: CSARDETLNTEAFF
V: TRBV20-1
J: TRBJ1-1
D: -
size: many

CDR3: CVSSLGGQGLSPLPF
V: TRBV28
J: TRBJ1-6
D: TRBD1
size: -

CDR3: CARNIGDSGNTIYF
V: TRBV2
J: TRBJ1-3
D: -
size: few

CDR3: CASTDGGYEQYF
V: TRBV3-1
J: TRBJ2-7
D: -
size: many

CDR3: CASGSNTIYF
V: TRBV19
J: TRBJ1-3
D: -
size: few

CDR3: CASSFAGTPRDGGYTF
V: TRBV28
J: TRBJ1-2
D: -
size: few

CDR3: CAISLELAGINEQFF
V: TRBV11-1
J: TRBJ2-1
D: -
size: -

CDR3: CASIGLAGGSTDTQYF
V: TRBV11-1
J: TRBJ2-3
D: TRBD2
size: -

CDR3: CASSLGSGVPQAFF
V: TRBV7-2
J: TRBJ1-1
D: -
size: many

CDR3: CVSKFGGYEQYF
V: TRBV7-2
J: TRBJ2-7
D: TRBD2
size: -

CDR3: CASSQSSYGYTF
V: TRBV28
J: TRBJ1-2
D: -
size: many

CDR3: CASSLGGGTDTQYF
V: TRBV11-2
J: TRBJ2-3
D: -
size: many

CDR3: CASSQESGRETQYF
V: TRBV3-1
J: TRBJ2-5
D: -
size: -

CDR3: CASSYRWDRRLKYEQYF
V: TRBV6-2/TRBV6-3
J: TRBJ2-7
D: TRBD1
size: -

CDR3: CASSYRGHPDGYTF
V: TRBV6-5
J: TRBJ1-2
D: TRBD1
size: -

CDR3: CATKRGNQPQHF
V: TRBV19
J: TRBJ1-5
D: -
size: many

CDR3: CASRAGTYGYTF
V: TRBV6-1
J: TRBJ1-2
D: -
size: many

CDR3: CATDGAAAFTDTQYF
V: TRBV2
J: TRBJ2-3
D: -
size: -